This TCR beta chain was obtained from a study of blood T cells in healthy people across ages. Primed by a sample-barcoded 5' primer and a J-beta primer mix, a second PCR proceeded for roughly 7 to 11 cycles. From the 5' RACE reads, TCRdb called clonotypes with MiXCR, one entry per CDR3 protein. Among about 1.8 million distinct CDR3 sequences, around 48% were seen once, and the ten largest hold less than 2.5%. This clonotype appeared once. Sequenced sample: blood. This sequence was found in a woman between 40 and 55 years old in good health.

In nucleotides, the CDR3 is TGCGCCAGCAGCCCCCCCCAGGGACCCTCCGGCGCTAATGAAAAACTGTTTTTT. Translated, it gives CASSPPQGPSGANEKLFF. This chain uses TRBV4-1 with TRBJ1-4, with TRBD1 as a possible D gene (5 bases). CDR3 length: 18 residues. Trimming stripped 4 bases from V and 3 bases from J, with 21 bases between. Germline V CDR1 and CDR2: MGHRA, YSYEKL.